This T cell receptor beta chain was sequenced during a study of T cells after yellow fever vaccination. TCRdb reprocessed the 5' RACE reads via MiXCR and lists one record per CDR3 protein. The repertoire holds 300,000 to 450,000 distinct CDR3 sequences, with 7% to 10% as singletons. Study results and caveats: In FACS-sorted repertoires, abundant clonotypes from the bulk population could appear as contaminants. On re-exposure, the response was weaker but peaked faster, at day 5 versus 15.

The germline CDR1 and CDR2 sequences are SGHTA and FQGNSA. CDR3 size: 13 residues. Trimming took 8 bases from V and 2 from J; bases not matched to a gene: 2. The sample holds a few counts of this clonotype. Its antigen is unknown. This TCR came from a man younger than 35 who received the YFV17D yellow fever vaccine. The chain has TRBV7-2 and TRBJ2-3; 9 bases are shared with TRBD2. Specimen: PBMCs, collected about 49 days after the first yellow fever vaccination. The CDR3 spells CASVAGDTDTQYF. The CDR3 nucleotides read TGTGCCAGCGTAGCGGGGGACACAGATACGCAGTATTTT. Combining the CDR3 with reference TRBV7-2 and TRBJ2-3 gives the whole variable domain GAGVSQSPSNKVTEKGKDVELRCDPISGHTALYWYRQSLGQGLEFLIYFQGNSAPDKSGLPSDRFSAERTGGSVSTLTIQRTQQEDSAVYLCASVAGDTDTQYFGPGTRLTVL.